The source of this TCR beta chain is a study of cytomegalovirus exposure and HLA in healthy donors. Comment on this clone: Its antigen remains unidentified.

Trimming took off 4 bases at V and 2 bases at J, with 13 bases between the two ends. The germline V gene has CDR1 SGHRS and CDR2 YFSETQ. The CDR3 is made up of 14 amino acids. Study-wide results and limits: A later analysis linked a missense DCLRE1C variant to TCR beta V- and J-gene trimming.

The PCR employed 60 Vbeta primers together with 13 Jbeta primers. Method: immunoSEQ multiplex PCR; TCRdb's copy keeps in-frame clones and lacks some. The sample table includes 200,000 to 250,000 clones. This rearrangement joins TRBV5-1 to TRBJ2-7; unclear D gene. What was sequenced was PBMCs. This clonotype was sampled from a woman aged 25 to 39 in good health and CMV-seropositive. In DNA form, the CDR3 reads TGCGCCAGCAGCCTGGATGCAGGTGCCTACGAGCAGTACTTC. It yields the protein CASSLDAGAYEQYF.